This T cell receptor beta chain was profiled in a study of blood T cell repertoires in COVID-19. Libraries were prepared by immunoSEQ multiplex PCR; TCRdb keeps only in-frame clonotypes and omits some of them. The sample consists of 180,000 or so clones, about 81% of them appearing once. The CDR3 consists of 15 residues. V dropped 0 bases and J dropped 9; count of bases not matched to a gene: 6. CDR1 is LNHNV and CDR2 is YYDKDF in the germline V gene (reference sequence). The TCR originated in a woman aged 80 or over with COVID-19, enrolled during active disease. The specimen was peripheral blood. The rearrangement links TRBV15 to TRBJ2-1; 9 bases match TRBD2. The CDR3 sequence is CATSRDEGLAGEQFF. The CDR3 DNA reads as TGTGCCACCAGCAGAGATGAGGGACTAGCAGGTGAGCAGTTCTTC.